Each of the 22 T cell receptor beta chains below was sequenced from the same sample in a study of T-cell reconstitution after alpha-beta-depleted transplantation in children. During its preparation, the TCRbeta library received unique molecular identifiers. Each CDR3 protein is one row after TCRdb ran MiXCR on the PCR reads. Altogether around 400,000 distinct CDR3 sequences are present, roughly 21% being singletons, with the ten largest covering less than 4.5%. The sample in question was PBMCs from the stem cell graft donor, obtained from the stem cell graft. The receptors here all came from a human donor who donated a stem cell graft to a child with acute myeloid leukemia.

This clonotype was counted a few times. The chain has TRBV5-1 and TRBJ2-1; TRBD2 matches 9 bases. This CDR3 comprises 17 residues. Germline trimming cut 4 bases from V and 1 base from J; bases unmatched to any gene: 9. Germline CDR1 reads SGHRS; CDR2 reads YFSETQ. In DNA form, the CDR3 reads TGCGCCAGCAGCCCCCCTTTAGCGGGAGCGTCCTACAATGAGCAGTTCTTC. Its protein is CASSPPLAGASYNEQFF.

V and J are TRBV5-1 and TRBJ1-3; no reliable D call. V was pared by 0 bases and J by 0 bases, with 13 bases between. There are 17 residues in the CDR3. CDR1 is SGHRS and CDR2 is YFSETQ in the germline V gene. Written as DNA, the CDR3 is TGCGCCAGCAGCTTGGATGGTGGAATAAGCTCTGGAAACACCATATATTTT. Translation gives CASSLDGGISSGNTIYF.

V gene TRBV12-3 or TRBV12-4 combines with J gene TRBJ2-5, with 8 positions matching TRBD2. The CDR3 runs to 16 residues. J gave up 0 bases and V 5 bases, and 8 bases lay outside the gene matches. In DNA, the CDR3 is TGTGCCAGCAGTACCGTTCGACTAGCGTACCAAGAGACCCAGTACTTC. This sequence encodes CASSTVRLAYQETQYF.

This clonotype occurred a few times. The chain joins TRBV4-1 to TRBJ1-2, with D maybe TRBD1 (5 bases). The length of the CDR3 is 17 residues. Germline V gene lookup returns CDR1 MGHRA and CDR2 YSYEKL. Trimming left V 1 base short and J 2 bases short, with 17 bases between. The chain's CDR3 is CASSQVLVLAGNYGYTF. In nucleotides, the CDR3 is TGCGCCAGCAGCCAAGTTTTGGTTTTGGCAGGGAACTATGGCTACACCTTC.

This clonotype showed up just a few times. The chain carries TRBV24-1 and TRBJ1-5, with TRBD1 matching 7 bases. Germline assignment: CDR1 KGHDR and CDR2 SFDVKD. Unmatched junction bases numbered 7, after V lost 9 bases and J lost 6 bases. This CDR3 is built from 13 residues. CDR3 coding DNA: TGTGCCACCGCGGCCACAGGGGTTCAGCCCCAGCATTTT. It is translated as CATAATGVQPQHF.

This chain links TRBV5-1 with TRBJ2-3, with no clear D. V was clipped by 1 base and J by 0 bases, with 9 bases between them. The CDR3 contains 15 residues. In germline, CDR1 is SGHRS, CDR2 YFSETQ. This CDR3 is CASSLSSSSTDTQYF. The CDR3 DNA reads TGCGCCAGCAGCTTGTCGAGTTCTAGCACAGATACGCAGTATTTT. Variable domain in full (rest from reference TRBV5-1 and TRBJ2-3): KAGVTQTPRYLIKTRGQQVTLSCSPISGHRSVSWYQQTPGQGLQFLFEYFSETQRNKGNFPGRFSGRQFSNSRSEMNVSTLELGDSALYLCASSLSSSSTDTQYFGPGTRLTVL.

This rearrangement joins TRBV9 to TRBJ2-7, with D maybe TRBD2 (6 bases). The CDR3 totals 17 residues. CDR1 and CDR2 (germline): SGDLS, YYNGEE. Trimming stripped 0 bases from V and 6 bases from J, with 22 bases between. The CDR3 region is CASSVGLVASVSLEQYF. Written as DNA, the CDR3 is TGTGCCAGCAGCGTAGGCTTAGTGGCTAGCGTCTCCCTCGAGCAGTACTTC.

The genes are TRBV20-1 and TRBJ2-1, with TRBD2 matching over 12 bases. V was clipped by 3 bases and J by 4 bases; unmatched bases: 10. The CDR3 has 17 residues. In germline, CDR1 is DFQATT, CDR2 SNEGSKA (reference sequence). CDR3 DNA sequence: TGCAGTGCTAGGGGACAAGGACTAGCGGGATGGTACAATGAGCAGTTCTTC. Amino acids: CSARGQGLAGWYNEQFF.

The chain couples TRBV12-3 or TRBV12-4 to TRBJ1-1; D is uncertain. V was cut by 3 bases and J by 7 bases, with 9 bases left in between. This CDR3 region has 12 residues. CDR3 bases: TGTGCCAGCAGTTTCACGGCCGGTGAAGCTTTCTTT. Translation gives CASSFTAGEAFF.

This clonotype was observed a handful of times. The chain is built from TRBV27 and TRBJ1-1; the D is unclear. The CDR3 covers 11 residues. The V gene lost 6 bases and the J gene lost 1 base, with 3 bases spanning the gap. Germline V CDR1 and CDR2: MNHEY, SMNVEV (reference sequence). CDR3 protein: CASRWNTEAFF. The CDR3 bases are TGTGCCAGCAGATGGAACACTGAAGCTTTCTTT.

The table lists this clonotype with many counts. The chain has TRBV12-3 or TRBV12-4 and TRBJ2-5; tentatively, D is TRBD1 or TRBD2 (6 bases each). Trimming stripped 1 base from V and 3 bases from J, with 18 bases between. The CDR3 runs to 17 residues. This CDR3 reads CASSLEVGGAKKETQYF. The CDR3 nucleotides are TGTGCCAGCAGTTTAGAGGTGGGGGGCGCAAAAAAAGAGACCCAGTACTTC.

A few counts support this clonotype. The chain is built from TRBV3-1 and TRBJ2-7; no firm D call. Trimming shortened V by 0 bases and J by 6 bases, and 9 bases separated the two germline ends. The germline V gene has CDR1 LGHDT and CDR2 YNNKEL (reference sequence). This CDR3 spans 13 amino acids. The CDR3 nucleotides read TGTGCCAGCAGCCAAGATTGGGATCGCGAGCAGTACTTC. It specifies CASSQDWDREQYF.

V and J are TRBV6-5 and TRBJ1-2; TRBD1 is a possible D gene (5 bases). Germline CDR1 is MNHEY and CDR2 is SVGAGI. The V end lost 0 bases, the J end lost 0 bases, and 11 bases lay between the germline ends. The CDR3 length is 16 residues. This chain's CDR3 is CASSYSRDGANYGYTF. The CDR3 DNA reads TGTGCCAGCAGTTACTCCCGGGACGGAGCTAACTATGGCTACACCTTC.

The chain joins TRBV20-1 to TRBJ1-1, with 7 nucleotides matching TRBD1. CDR1 DFQATT and CDR2 SNEGSKA come from the germline V gene (reference sequence). Trimming cost V 3 bases and J 4 bases; bases outside gene matches: 11. The CDR3 is made up of 15 amino acids. In DNA form, the CDR3 reads TGCAGTGCTAGCCTACTCGGACAGGACAGCACTGAAGCTTTCTTT. Protein product: CSASLLGQDSTEAFF.

A few counts support this clonotype. The chain uses TRBV27 and TRBJ1-2, with D possibly matching TRBD1 (5 bases). This CDR3 region has 15 residues. The V end lost 0 bases, the J end lost 6 bases, and 14 bases lay between the germline ends. The V gene's germline CDR1 is MNHEY and CDR2 SMNVEV (reference sequence). DNA of the CDR3: TGTGCCAGCAGTTTATCGTTGTTGGCGGGGGATGGCTACACCTTC. This encodes CASSLSLLAGDGYTF.

V usage is TRBV11-2 and J usage is TRBJ2-3, with TRBD2 matching over 12 bases. The CDR3 consists of 20 residues. The V gene end was trimmed by 8 bases and the J gene end by 3 bases; junction bases not matched to a gene: 21. CDR1 is SGHAT, CDR2 FQNNGV, per germline. CDR3: CASSTTTTSGRVFGTDTQYF. The CDR3, as DNA: TGTGCCAGCTCCACGACTACGACTAGCGGGAGAGTTTTCGGAACAGATACGCAGTATTTT.

There are a few counts of this clonotype. The V and J genes are TRBV7-8 and TRBJ2-1; 10 nucleotides agree with TRBD1. The V and J ends lost 5 bases and 12 bases, in that order; junction bases with no gene match: 13. Germline loops: CDR1 SGHVS, CDR2 FQNEAQ. The CDR3 extends over 15 amino acids. The CDR3, as DNA: TGTGCCAGCAGCGAAGGGACAGGGGCCGGAACGGGGCAGTTCTTC. Protein product: CASSEGTGAGTGQFF.

The chain links TRBV5-6 to TRBJ2-1; 8 positions match TRBD2. The ends lost 4 bases at V and 8 bases at J; junction bases unmatched: 14. Germline assignment: CDR1 SGHDT and CDR2 YYEEEE. The CDR3 has 16 amino acids. Here the CDR3 DNA reads TGTGCCAGCAGCCACCTCCGGCGGGAGGCGATGGATGAGCAGTTCTTC. This encodes CASSHLRREAMDEQFF.

There are a few counts of this clonotype. The chain employs TRBV12-3 or TRBV12-4 and TRBJ1-2; a possible D gene is TRBD1 (6 bases). The CDR3 extends over 13 amino acids. V shed 1 base and J shed 7 bases, with 10 bases lying between them. The CDR3 protein is CASSLVGGLGYTF. The CDR3 nucleotides are TGTGCCAGCAGTTTAGTGGGGGGCCTTGGCTACACCTTC.

This clonotype was counted a few times. V and J are TRBV7-9 and TRBJ2-1, with D perhaps assigned TRBD1 or TRBD2 (5 bases each). Germline V gene lookup returns CDR1 SEHNR and CDR2 FQNEAQ (reference sequence). The germline V and J ends were trimmed by 3 bases and 6 bases, with 21 bases remaining between them. The CDR3 consists of 17 residues. The DNA for the CDR3 is TGTGCCAGCAGCTTCTCCCTCCGGGACGCCCGCGTCAATGAGCAGTTCTTC. Translated, it gives CASSFSLRDARVNEQFF.

This clonotype has just a few counts. The chain carries TRBV20-1 and TRBJ2-7, with TRBD2 identical over 8 bases. The germline V gene has CDR1 DFQATT and CDR2 SNEGSKA (reference sequence). V was pared by 4 bases and J by 3 bases, with 5 bases of the junction left unmatched. The CDR3 is made up of 13 amino acids. CDR3 amino acids: CSAKGLGDYEQYF. In nucleotides, the CDR3 is TGCAGTGCTAAGGGACTAGGAGACTACGAGCAGTACTTC.

This clonotype was counted ten times or more. The chain uses TRBV29-1 and TRBJ2-1, with 12 bases fitting TRBD2. The CDR3 consists of 14 residues. Germline trimming cut 4 bases from V and 6 bases from J; bases unmatched to any gene: 4. Germline assignment: CDR1 SQVTM and CDR2 ANQGSEA. The CDR3 DNA reads TGCAGCGTTGTAGGACTAGCGGGATTCAATGAGCAGTTCTTC. This codes for CSVVGLAGFNEQFF.